These 9 T cell receptor beta chains were all obtained from the same sample, sequenced in a study of T cells in Graves' hyperthyroidism and ophthalmopathy. The source material, RNA transcripts, was used to amplify TCR beta CDR3 regions. Researchers ran a first-round RT-PCR on the TCR CDR3 using the HTBI primer set. TCRdb fed the multiplex PCR reads into MiXCR, producing one record per CDR3 protein. The sample contains some 490,000 distinct CDR3 sequences, approximately 22% of which appear only once. The source material was blood. The receptors here all came from a woman in her 70s with Graves' ophthalmopathy.

The V and J genes are TRBV14 and TRBJ2-5; the match to TRBD1 covers 9 bases. Germline values: CDR1 SGHDN, CDR2 FVKESK. This CDR3 spans 14 amino acids. J gave up 10 bases and V 2 bases, and 8 bases lay outside the gene matches. The CDR3 coding sequence is TGTGCCAGCAGCCAAACCCGGACAGGGGTGAGCCAGTACTTC. Amino acid sequence: CASSQTRTGVSQYF.

This sequence joins TRBV18 and TRBJ1-2; D not resolved. This CDR3 is built from 16 residues. V dropped 0 bases and J dropped 4 bases, with 15 bases sitting between them. Germline loops: CDR1 KGHSH, CDR2 LQKENI. The CDR3 bases are TGTGCCAGCTCACCACCAGGGAGGCGTGGTTCCTATGGCTACACCTTC. This sequence encodes CASSPPGRRGSYGYTF.

Ten or more counts support this clonotype. V and J are TRBV12-3 or TRBV12-4 and TRBJ1-1; D not certain. V gave up 1 base and J gave up 1 base, with 10 bases separating them. CDR3 length: 15 residues. CDR3 coding DNA: TGTGCCAGCAGTTTAGGGTGGGCAAAGAACACTGAAGCTTTCTTT. Protein product: CASSLGWAKNTEAFF.

This clonotype was seen a single time. The rearrangement links TRBV5-5 to TRBJ1-5; maybe TRBD1 (5 bases). This CDR3 is 13 amino acids long. Trimming took off 7 bases at V and 4 bases at J, with 12 bases between the two ends. In germline, CDR1 is SGHKS, CDR2 YYEKEE (reference sequence). CDR3 nucleotides: TGTGCCAGCGATACCAGGGAGAATCAGCCCCAGCATTTT. Its protein is CASDTRENQPQHF.

This clonotype was counted once. The chain recombines TRBV28 with TRBJ1-2; the D is unclear. This CDR3 is built from 13 residues. Per the germline V gene, CDR1 is MDHEN and CDR2 is SYDVKM. V lost 5 bases to trimming and J lost 4 bases, with 11 bases between them. CDR3 DNA: TGTGCCAGCAGTCGGACTCCTTTCTATGGCTACACCTTC. Its protein is CASSRTPFYGYTF.

The rearrangement joins TRBV20-1 to TRBJ2-6, with D perhaps matching TRBD1 (6 bases). The CDR3 has 17 amino acids. Looked up from germline, CDR1 is DFQATT and CDR2 is SNEGSKA (reference sequence). Trimming took off 0 bases at V and 1 base at J, with 13 bases between the two ends. DNA of the CDR3: TGCAGTGCTAGAGATCTCCAGGGGCATTCTGGGGCCAACGTCCTGACTTTC. It is translated as CSARDLQGHSGANVLTF.

The chain recombines TRBV14 with TRBJ1-3; D is perhaps TRBD1 (5 bases). Trimming shortened V by 5 bases and J by 0 bases, and 14 bases separated the two germline ends. The CDR3 is 16 amino acids. Germline V CDR1 and CDR2: SGHDN, FVKESK. DNA of the CDR3: TGTGCCAGCAGCTTCACGACAGCCTCCTCTGGAAACACCATATATTTT. It translates to CASSFTTASSGNTIYF.

The chain recombines TRBV6-5 with TRBJ2-7; 13 bases fit TRBD2. The CDR3 covers 16 residues. Germline CDR1 is MNHEY and CDR2 is SVGAGI. The ends lost 1 base at V and 5 bases at J; junction bases unmatched: 5. The CDR3 protein is CASSYFWTSGSDEQYF. CDR3 nucleotide sequence: TGTGCCAGCAGTTACTTCTGGACTAGCGGGAGTGACGAGCAGTACTTC.

This clonotype was found many times. The rearrangement joins TRBV11-1 to TRBJ2-1, with 8 positions matching TRBD2. The CDR3 consists of 16 residues. The V gene end was trimmed by 3 bases and the J gene end by 5 bases; junction bases not matched to a gene: 9. Per germline, CDR1 SGHAT and CDR2 FQDESV (reference sequence). The chain's CDR3 is CASSFNGGRRDNEQFF. Here the CDR3 DNA reads TGTGCCAGCAGCTTTAATGGCGGGAGGCGCGACAATGAGCAGTTCTTC. Complete variable domain (other parts from reference TRBV11-1 and TRBJ2-1): EAEVAQSPRYKITEKSQAVAFWCDPISGHATLYWYRQILGQGPELLVQFQDESVVDDSQLPKDRFSAERLKGVDSTLKIQPAELGDSAMYLCASSFNGGRRDNEQFFGPGTRLTVL.